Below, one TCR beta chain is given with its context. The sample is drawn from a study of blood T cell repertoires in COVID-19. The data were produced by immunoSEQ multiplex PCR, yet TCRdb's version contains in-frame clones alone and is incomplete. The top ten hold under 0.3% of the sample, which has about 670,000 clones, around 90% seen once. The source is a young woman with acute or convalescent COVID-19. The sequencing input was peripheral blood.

CDR3 sequence reads: CAISESNSNNEQFF. In DNA, the CDR3 is TGTGCCATCAGTGAGTCAAACAGCAACAATGAGCAGTTCTTC. The V call is TRBV10-3, the J call TRBJ2-1; unclear D gene. From germline, CDR1 is ENHRY and CDR2 SYGVKD. V was clipped by 0 bases and J by 5 bases, with 8 bases between them. This CDR3 comprises 14 residues.